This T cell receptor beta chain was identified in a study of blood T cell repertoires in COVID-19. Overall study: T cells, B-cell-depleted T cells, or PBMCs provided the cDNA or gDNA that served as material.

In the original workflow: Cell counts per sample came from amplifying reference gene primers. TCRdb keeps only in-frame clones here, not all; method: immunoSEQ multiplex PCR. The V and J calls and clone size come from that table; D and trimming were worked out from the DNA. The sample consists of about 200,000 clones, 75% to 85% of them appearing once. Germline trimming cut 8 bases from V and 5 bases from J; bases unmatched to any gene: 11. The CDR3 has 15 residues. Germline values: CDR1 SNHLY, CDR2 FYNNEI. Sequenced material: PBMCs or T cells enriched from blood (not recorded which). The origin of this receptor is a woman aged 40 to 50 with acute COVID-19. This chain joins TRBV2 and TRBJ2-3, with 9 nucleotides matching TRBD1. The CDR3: CASRQDRGDRDTQYF. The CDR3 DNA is TGTGCCAGCCGTCAGGACAGGGGAGATCGAGATACGCAGTATTTT.